This T cell receptor beta chain was sequenced for a study of cytotoxic CD8 clonotypes in ibrutinib-treated CLL (TCRdb year 2021). At the level of the whole study: The cohort was composed of approximately 11 relapsed/refractory and around 14 treatment-naive patients; IGHV unmutated status was identified in roughly 18 patients. Longitudinal samples were obtainable from 26 of the 86 participants in the trial. Partial responses were observed in roughly 25 patients and complete responses in 2; after a median follow-up of roughly 72 months, remission was maintained in approximately 14 patients and progression was observed in 12. Cryopreserved peripheral blood mononuclear cells were obtained before treatment, at response, and at either sustained remission or disease progression. On average, each sample yielded around 250,000 productive templates and tens of thousands of productive rearrangements. Response samples were taken after a median of about a year on treatment, ranging from about 6 to 40 months. Patients were still on ibrutinib when every remission and progressive disease sample was collected. On the study overall, not on this receptor specifically: At baseline, clonality was higher than in age-matched healthy donors and showed a strong correlation with circulating CD8+ T-cell counts. Sampling times were not matched between sustained-remission and progressing patients, and lymph node repertoires were not studied. An increase in clonality was observed at ibrutinib response, with clonality remaining stable during sustained remission and falling back toward baseline at progression. Public clonotypes were rare and either shrank or stayed stable during treatment, and the rise in clonality at ibrutinib response reflected expansion of private clonotypes.

For CDR1 and CDR2, the germline V gene lists ENHRY and SYGVKD. V is pared back by 3 bases and J by 3 bases, with 5 bases lying between the germline termini. From the cysteine through the phenylalanine, the CDR3 covers 12 amino acids. Left in the record is the CDR3 DNA by itself, 36 bases read in frame from the first base. Notes on this clone: The clone's antigen remains unknown. Base qualities are missing; no much larger clone stands one base away.

Each clonotype received, on average, around 10x coverage in deep resolution sequencing performed on a MiSeq, where the target depth lay between 1 in 1 million and 1 in 200,000 T cells. The immunoSEQ hsTCRB Kit was used to generate the TCR beta libraries. From the authors' description of their analysis: The data were analyzed with ImmunoSEQ Analyzer and ImmunoSEQ Data Assistant, and V, D and J gene assignments followed IMGT definitions. Clonality, which ranges from 0 to 1, was calculated as one minus the normalized Shannon entropy of productive rearrangement frequencies. Public clonotype analysis was restricted to overrepresented clonotypes comprising at least 0.05% of each patient's repertoire. Thirteen age-matched healthy donor repertoires from immuneACCESS were used as controls for clonality. Sourced from immuneACCESS, this table was stored by TCRdb with only in-frame sequences that have V and J called. A share of the clones is absent; for the studies checked, an unresolved V gene accounts for under half, and the remainder has no known explanation. That table gives V, J and clone size, and the DNA gave D and trimming. The sample records 130,000 to 150,000 clones, about 80% of which are singletons. Together, the top ten hold roughly 13% of the sample.

The sample's time point label, in plain terms: 12 months on ibrutinib. For TCR beta library preparation, approximately 2 micrograms of genomic DNA was extracted from cryopreserved PBMCs. Longitudinal blood samples from CLL patients on ibrutinib monotherapy underwent high-throughput TCR beta sequencing. Patients were enrolled in a phase 2 open-label single-center ibrutinib monotherapy trial. The rearranged chain carries TRBV10-3 and TRBJ2-5; TRBD1 could be the D gene, as 5 bases match. Sequencing was performed on PBMCs, taken after 12 months of ibrutinib treatment. This sequence originates from a human donor with chronic lymphocytic leukemia. CDR3 protein: CAISDREETQYF. In nucleotide form, the sequence is TGTGCCATCAGTGACAGGGAAGAGACCCAGTACTTC.